The 13 T cell receptor beta chains below all came from one sample that was sequenced in a study of CD4+ T cells in melanoma. Some clones are missing from TCRdb's copy, which holds only in-frame ones; the method was immunoSEQ multiplex PCR. Among more than 9,500 clones listed, more than 65% were seen once. Sequenced material: peripheral blood. Receptors were obtained from a human donor with melanoma.

In its sample, this clone is medium-sized (0.01 to 0.1%). CDR3 loop: CASSLVGENQPQHF. CDR3 nucleotides: TGTGCCAGCAGCTTAGTGGGGGAGAATCAGCCCCAGCATTTT. V is TRBV7-9 and J is TRBJ1-5, with D perhaps matching TRBD1 (5 bases). Germline CDR1 is SEHNR and CDR2 is FQNEAQ (reference sequence). Trimming took 1 base from V and 4 from J, leaving 8 bases between them. The CDR3 spans 14 residues.

This clone was recorded a few times. In nucleotides, the CDR3 is TGTGCCAGCAGCTTGCGATTGGACAGCAATGAGCAGTTCTTC. Residues: CASSLRLDSNEQFF. V is TRBV7-2 and J is TRBJ2-1; tentatively, D is TRBD1 (6 bases). Trimming took 3 bases from V and 6 from J, leaving 12 bases between them. The CDR3 spans 14 residues. Germline V gives CDR1 SGHTA, CDR2 FQGNSA.

The chain is built from TRBV19 and TRBJ2-7, with TRBD1 identical over 10 bases. Trimming at V came to 6 bases and at J to 9 bases, leaving 20 bases not matched to a gene. Germline loops: CDR1 LNHDA, CDR2 SQIVND (reference sequence). The CDR3 is made up of 17 amino acids. The CDR3 region has the DNA TGTGCCAGTAGAGGGACAGGGGTGTCGGGACTATACGACGGGCAGTACTTC. It yields the protein CASRGTGVSGLYDGQYF.

The V call is TRBV5-5, the J call TRBJ1-2; 7 bases align to TRBD1. The length of the CDR3 is 15 residues. The V gene end was trimmed by 0 bases and the J gene end by 3 bases; junction bases not matched to a gene: 5. Germline CDR1 SGHKS, CDR2 YYEKEE (reference sequence). The CDR3 region is CASSLAIGQDYGYTF. The CDR3 DNA reads TGTGCCAGCAGCTTGGCCATCGGACAGGACTATGGCTACACCTTC. The full variable domain, in which reference TRBV5-5 and TRBJ1-2 provide the parts outside the CDR3, is DAGVTQSPTHLIKTRGQQVTLRCSPISGHKSVSWYQQVLGQGPQFIFQYYEKEERGRGNFPDRFSARQFPNYSSELNVNALLLGDSALYLCASSLAIGQDYGYTFGSGTRLTVV.

This clone was picked up a small number of times. The chain employs TRBV2 and TRBJ1-1; 7 bases fit TRBD1. CDR1 and CDR2 (germline): SNHLY, FYNNEI. This CDR3 region has 14 residues. The trim removed 7 bases at V and 0 bases at J, leaving 5 bases unmatched. CDR3 coding DNA: TGTGCCAGCACAGGACAGGTAGTGAACACTGAAGCTTTCTTT. Amino acids: CASTGQVVNTEAFF. Together with reference TRBV2 and TRBJ1-1, the CDR3 gives the full variable domain: EPEVTQTPSHQVTQMGQEVILRCVPISNHLYFYWYRQILGQKVEFLVSFYNNEISEKSEIFDDQFSVERPDGSNFTLKIRSTKLEDSAMYFCASTGQVVNTEAFFGQGTRLTVV.

The chain employs TRBV9 and TRBJ2-3, with D unresolved. CDR1 is SGDLS, CDR2 YYNGEE, per germline. V gave up 0 bases and J gave up 2 bases, with 10 bases separating them. The CDR3 spans 15 residues. In DNA form, the CDR3 reads TGTGCCAGCAGCGTAGGTTGGATATTCACAGATACGCAGTATTTT. Protein: CASSVGWIFTDTQYF.

V is TRBV28 and J is TRBJ1-1; no reliable D call. This CDR3 has 13 residues. V gave up 6 bases and J gave up 1 base, with 9 bases separating them. From germline, CDR1 is MDHEN and CDR2 SYDVKM. CDR3 sequence reads: CASRGNQNTEAFF. The CDR3 DNA follows: TGTGCCAGCAGAGGGAACCAGAACACTGAAGCTTTCTTT. The full variable domain, rest sourced from reference TRBV28 and TRBJ1-1, is DVKVTQSSRYLVKRTGEKVFLECVQDMDHENMFWYRQDPGLGLRLIYFSYDVKMKEKGDIPEGYSVSREKKERFSLILESASTNQTSMYLCASRGNQNTEAFFGQGTRLTVV.

V gene TRBV27 combines with J gene TRBJ2-3; either TRBD1 or TRBD2 may fit D (7 bases each). Germline V gives CDR1 MNHEY, CDR2 SMNVEV (reference sequence). With 5 bases removed from V and 3 bases from J, the gap between germline ends came to 15 bases. The CDR3 has 15 residues. The CDR3 is CASSRRQGGTDTQYF. CDR3 DNA sequence: TGTGCCAGCAGTCGTCGGCAGGGGGGGACAGATACGCAGTATTTT.

This clone was observed a few times. The gene calls are TRBV30 and TRBJ2-7; maybe TRBD1 (6 bases). The CDR3 spans 12 residues. Trimming stripped 4 bases from V and 0 bases from J, with 7 bases between. Germline V gives CDR1 GTSNPN, CDR2 SVGIG (reference sequence). The CDR3, as DNA: TGTGCCTGGACGGACAGCTCCTACGAGCAGTACTTC. Translated, it gives CAWTDSSYEQYF.

This clone was detected only a few times. The V gene is TRBV6-1, the J gene TRBJ1-1; 7 bases match TRBD1. The CDR3 is 14 amino acids. V shed 2 bases, J shed 3 bases, and the junction held 3 bases outside the gene matches. The germline CDR1 and CDR2 sequences are MNHNS and SASEGT. The CDR3 DNA follows: TGTGCCAGCAGTGAATTCAGGGGGGACACTGAAGCTTTCTTT. Translated, it gives CASSEFRGDTEAFF.

The rearrangement links TRBV11-1 to TRBJ1-2; 7 nucleotides align to TRBD1. Germline CDR1 is SGHAT and CDR2 is FQDESV (reference sequence). J was trimmed by 4 bases and V by 6 bases; bases with no gene match: 8. CDR3 length equals 14 residues. The CDR3 DNA is TGTGCCAGCAGTCCTGACAGGGATGCCTATGGCTACACCTTC. It codes for CASSPDRDAYGYTF.

This sequence joins TRBV18 and TRBJ2-2; D unclear. V lost 4 bases and J 7 bases, leaving 7 bases between the germline ends. Germline V gene sequence: CDR1 KGHSH, CDR2 LQKENI. This CDR3 region has 12 residues. Written as DNA, the CDR3 is TGTGCCAGCTCACTGGTAAACGGGGAGCTGTTTTTT. Translated, it gives CASSLVNGELFF. The whole variable domain, filled in from reference TRBV18 and TRBJ2-2, reads NAGVMQNPRHLVRRRGQEARLRCSPMKGHSHVYWYRQLPEEGLKFMVYLQKENIIDESGMPKERFSAEFPKEGPSILRIQQVVRGDSAAYFCASSLVNGELFFGEGSRLTVL.

By its share, this clone is medium-sized. CDR3 sequence (DNA): TGTGCCAGCAGCCAAGAAAGTGGGGGGCTAGGAAACACCATATATTTT. Its protein product is CASSQESGGLGNTIYF. This rearrangement joins TRBV4-2 to TRBJ1-3; TRBD1 is a possible D gene (6 bases). Trimming removed 0 bases from V and 4 bases from J, with 13 bases in between. The CDR3 is 16 amino acids. Germline-derived CDR1 and CDR2 are LGHNA and YNFKEQ.